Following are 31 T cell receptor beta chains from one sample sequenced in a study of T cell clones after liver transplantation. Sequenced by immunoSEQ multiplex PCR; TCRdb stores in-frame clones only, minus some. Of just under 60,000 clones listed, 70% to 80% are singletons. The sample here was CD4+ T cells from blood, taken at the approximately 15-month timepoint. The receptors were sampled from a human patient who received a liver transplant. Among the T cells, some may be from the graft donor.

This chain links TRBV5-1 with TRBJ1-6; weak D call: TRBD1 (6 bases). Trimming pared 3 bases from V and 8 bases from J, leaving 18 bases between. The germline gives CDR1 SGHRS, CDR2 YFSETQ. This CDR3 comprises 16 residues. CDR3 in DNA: TGCGCCAGCAGCTATTCAGGGGCCTTAGGGGATTCACCCCTCCACTTT. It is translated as CASSYSGALGDSPLHF.

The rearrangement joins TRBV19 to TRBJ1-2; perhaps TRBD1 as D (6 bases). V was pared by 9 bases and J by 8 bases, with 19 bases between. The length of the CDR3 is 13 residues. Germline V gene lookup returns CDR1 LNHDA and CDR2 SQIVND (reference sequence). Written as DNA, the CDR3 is TGTGCCAGCCTACAGGCAGGGACAAAAGGCTACACCTTC. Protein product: CASLQAGTKGYTF.

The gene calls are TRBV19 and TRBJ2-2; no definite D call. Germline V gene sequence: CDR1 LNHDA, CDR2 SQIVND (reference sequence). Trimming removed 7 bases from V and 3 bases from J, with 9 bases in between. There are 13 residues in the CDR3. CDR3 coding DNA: TGTGCCAGTACTAGGGCAGACACCGGGGAGCTGTTTTTT. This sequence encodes CASTRADTGELFF.

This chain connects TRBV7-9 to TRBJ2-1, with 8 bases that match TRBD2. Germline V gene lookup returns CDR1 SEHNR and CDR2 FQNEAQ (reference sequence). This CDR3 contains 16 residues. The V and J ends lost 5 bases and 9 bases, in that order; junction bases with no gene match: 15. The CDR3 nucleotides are TGTGCCAGCAGCCCTAATCCGGGACTAGAATTCCTTGAGCAGTTCTTC. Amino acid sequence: CASSPNPGLEFLEQFF.

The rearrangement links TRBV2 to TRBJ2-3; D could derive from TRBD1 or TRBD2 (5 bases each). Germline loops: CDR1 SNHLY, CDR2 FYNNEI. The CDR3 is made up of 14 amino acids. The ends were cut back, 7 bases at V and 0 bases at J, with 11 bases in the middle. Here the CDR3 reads CASKLGRSTDTQYF. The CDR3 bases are TGTGCCAGCAAATTGGGACGGAGCACAGATACGCAGTATTTT.

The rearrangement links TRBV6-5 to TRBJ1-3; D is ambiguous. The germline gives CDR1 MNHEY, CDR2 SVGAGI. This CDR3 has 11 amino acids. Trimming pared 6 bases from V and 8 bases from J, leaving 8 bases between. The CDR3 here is CASSSGHTIYF. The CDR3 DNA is TGTGCCAGCAGCTCAGGCCACACCATATATTTT.

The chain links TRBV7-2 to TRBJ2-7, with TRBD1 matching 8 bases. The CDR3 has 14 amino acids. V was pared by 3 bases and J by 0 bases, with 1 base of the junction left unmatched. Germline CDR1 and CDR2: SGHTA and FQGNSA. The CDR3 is CASSLDRDSYEQYV. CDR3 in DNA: TGTGCCAGCAGCTTGGACAGGGACTCCTACGAGCAGTACGTC.

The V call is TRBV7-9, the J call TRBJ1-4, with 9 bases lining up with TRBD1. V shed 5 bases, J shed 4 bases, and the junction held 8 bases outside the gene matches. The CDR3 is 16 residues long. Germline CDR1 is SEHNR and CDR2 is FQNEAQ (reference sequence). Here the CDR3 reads CASSTGQGRGNEKLFF. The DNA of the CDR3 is TGTGCCAGCAGCACGGGACAGGGACGCGGTAATGAAAAACTGTTTTTT. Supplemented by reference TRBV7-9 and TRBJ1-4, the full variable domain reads DTGVSQNPRHKITKRGQNVTFRCDPISEHNRLYWYRQTLGQGPEFLTYFQNEAQLEKSRLLSDRFSAERPKGSFSTLEIQRTEQGDSAMYLCASSTGQGRGNEKLFFGSGTQLSVL.

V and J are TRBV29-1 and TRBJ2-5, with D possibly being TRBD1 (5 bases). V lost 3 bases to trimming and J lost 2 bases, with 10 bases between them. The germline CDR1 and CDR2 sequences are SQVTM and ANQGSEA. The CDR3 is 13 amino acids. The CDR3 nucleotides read TGCAGCGTTGAGCCCAGGGCACAAGAGACCCAGTACTTC. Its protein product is CSVEPRAQETQYF.

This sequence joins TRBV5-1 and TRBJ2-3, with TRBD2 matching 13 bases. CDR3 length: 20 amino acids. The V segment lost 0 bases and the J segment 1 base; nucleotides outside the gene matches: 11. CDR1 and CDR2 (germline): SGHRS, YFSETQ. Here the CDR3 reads CASSLVPTSGGADGTDTQYF. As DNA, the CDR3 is TGCGCCAGCAGCTTGGTTCCAACTAGCGGGGGGGCCGACGGCACAGATACGCAGTATTTT.

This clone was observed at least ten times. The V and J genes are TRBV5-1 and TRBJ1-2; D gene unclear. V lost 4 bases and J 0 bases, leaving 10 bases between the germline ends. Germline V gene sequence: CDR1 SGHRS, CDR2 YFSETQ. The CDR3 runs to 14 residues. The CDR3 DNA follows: TGCGCCAGCAGCCCCGATGGGGCTAACTATGGCTACACCTTC. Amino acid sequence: CASSPDGANYGYTF.

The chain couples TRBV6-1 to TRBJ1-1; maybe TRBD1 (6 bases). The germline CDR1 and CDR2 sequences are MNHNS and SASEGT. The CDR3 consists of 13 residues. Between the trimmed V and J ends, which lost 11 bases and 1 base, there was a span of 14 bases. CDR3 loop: CAGKPTGNTEAFF. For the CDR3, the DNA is TGTGCCGGAAAACCGACAGGGAACACTGAAGCTTTCTTT.

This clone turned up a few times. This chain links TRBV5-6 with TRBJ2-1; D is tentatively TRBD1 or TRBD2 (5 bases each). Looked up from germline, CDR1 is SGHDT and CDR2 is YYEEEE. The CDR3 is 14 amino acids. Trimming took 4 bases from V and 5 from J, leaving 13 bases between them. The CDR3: CASSRTGRNNEQFF. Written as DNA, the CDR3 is TGTGCCAGCAGCCGGACGGGGCGAAACAATGAGCAGTTCTTC. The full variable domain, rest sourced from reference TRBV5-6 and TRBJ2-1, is DAGVTQSPTHLIKTRGQQVTLRCSPKSGHDTVSWYQQALGQGPQFIFQYYEEEERQRGNFPDRFSGHQFPNYSSELNVNALLLGDSALYLCASSRTGRNNEQFFGPGTRLTVL.

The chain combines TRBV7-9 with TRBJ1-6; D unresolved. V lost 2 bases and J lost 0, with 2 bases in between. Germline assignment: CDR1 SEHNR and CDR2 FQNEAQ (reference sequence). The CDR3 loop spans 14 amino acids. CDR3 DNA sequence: TGTGCCAGCAGCTTAAGCTCCTATAATTCACCCCTCCACTTT. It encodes CASSLSSYNSPLHF. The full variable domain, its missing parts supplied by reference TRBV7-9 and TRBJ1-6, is DTGVSQNPRHKITKRGQNVTFRCDPISEHNRLYWYRQTLGQGPEFLTYFQNEAQLEKSRLLSDRFSAERPKGSFSTLEIQRTEQGDSAMYLCASSLSSYNSPLHFGNGTRLTVT.

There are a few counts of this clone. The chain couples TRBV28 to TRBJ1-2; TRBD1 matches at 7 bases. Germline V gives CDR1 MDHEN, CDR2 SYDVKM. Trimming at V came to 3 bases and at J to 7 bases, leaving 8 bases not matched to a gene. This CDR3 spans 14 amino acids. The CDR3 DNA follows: TGTGCCAGCAGTTTCCCTCCGGCAGGGGGTGGCTACACCTTC. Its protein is CASSFPPAGGGYTF.

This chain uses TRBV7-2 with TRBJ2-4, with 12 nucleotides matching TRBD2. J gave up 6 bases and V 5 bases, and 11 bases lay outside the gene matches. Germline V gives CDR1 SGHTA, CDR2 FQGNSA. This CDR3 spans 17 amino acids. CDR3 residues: CASSPPGLAGGSNIQYF. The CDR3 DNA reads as TGTGCCAGCAGCCCCCCGGGGCTAGCGGGAGGGTCAAACATTCAGTACTTC. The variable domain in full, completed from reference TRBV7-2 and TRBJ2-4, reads GAGVSQSPSNKVTEKGKDVELRCDPISGHTALYWYRQSLGQGLEFLIYFQGNSAPDKSGLPSDRFSAERTGGSVSTLTIQRTQQEDSAVYLCASSPPGLAGGSNIQYFGAGTRLSVL.

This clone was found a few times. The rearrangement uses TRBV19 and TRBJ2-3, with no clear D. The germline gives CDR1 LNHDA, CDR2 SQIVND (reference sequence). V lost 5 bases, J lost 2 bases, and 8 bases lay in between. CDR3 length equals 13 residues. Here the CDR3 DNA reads TGTGCCAGTAGTGCGGACCCCACAGATACGCAGTATTTT. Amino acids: CASSADPTDTQYF.

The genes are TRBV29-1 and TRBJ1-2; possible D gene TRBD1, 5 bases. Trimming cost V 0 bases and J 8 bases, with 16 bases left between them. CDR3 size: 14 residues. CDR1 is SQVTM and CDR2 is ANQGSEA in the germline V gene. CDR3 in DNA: TGCAGCGTTGAAGATCCGGAGGGGCTCTGGGGCTACACCTTC. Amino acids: CSVEDPEGLWGYTF. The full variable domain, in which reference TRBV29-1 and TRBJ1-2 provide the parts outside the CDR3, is SAVISQKPSRDICQRGTSLTIQCQVDSQVTMMFWYRQQPGQSLTLIATANQGSEATYESGFVIDKFPISRPNLTFSTLTVSNMSPEDSSIYLCSVEDPEGLWGYTFGSGTRLTVV.

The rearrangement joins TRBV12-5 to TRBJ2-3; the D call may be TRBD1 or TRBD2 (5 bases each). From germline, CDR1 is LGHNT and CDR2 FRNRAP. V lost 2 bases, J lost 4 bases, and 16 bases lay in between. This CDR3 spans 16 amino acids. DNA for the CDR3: TGTGCTAGTGGTTTGCCCACCGGGACGAGATCAGATACGCAGTATTTT. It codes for CASGLPTGTRSDTQYF. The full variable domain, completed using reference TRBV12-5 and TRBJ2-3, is DARVTQTPRHKVTEMGQEVTMRCQPILGHNTVFWYRQTMMQGLELLAYFRNRAPLDDSGMPKDRFSAEMPDATLATLKIQPSEPRDSAVYFCASGLPTGTRSDTQYFGPGTRLTVL.

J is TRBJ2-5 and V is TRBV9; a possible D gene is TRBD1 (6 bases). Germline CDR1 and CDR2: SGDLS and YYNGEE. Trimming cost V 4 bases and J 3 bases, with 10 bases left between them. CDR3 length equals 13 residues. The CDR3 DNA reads TGTGCCAGCAGCAGACAGGCCAAAGAGACCCAGTACTTC. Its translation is CASSRQAKETQYF.

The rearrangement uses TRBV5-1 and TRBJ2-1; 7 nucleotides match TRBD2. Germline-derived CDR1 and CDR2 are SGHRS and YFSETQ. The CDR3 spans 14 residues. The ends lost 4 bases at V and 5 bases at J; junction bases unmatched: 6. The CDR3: CASSPTSRNNEQFF. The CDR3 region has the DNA TGCGCCAGCAGCCCGACTAGCAGAAACAATGAGCAGTTCTTC.

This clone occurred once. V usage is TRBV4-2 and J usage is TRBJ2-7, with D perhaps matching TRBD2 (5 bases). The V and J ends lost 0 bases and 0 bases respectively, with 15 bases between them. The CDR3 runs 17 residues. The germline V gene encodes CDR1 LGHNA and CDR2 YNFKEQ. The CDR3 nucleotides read TGTGCCAGCAGCCAAGAAACCGGGCGGGCGAACTCCTACGAGCAGTACTTC. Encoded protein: CASSQETGRANSYEQYF.

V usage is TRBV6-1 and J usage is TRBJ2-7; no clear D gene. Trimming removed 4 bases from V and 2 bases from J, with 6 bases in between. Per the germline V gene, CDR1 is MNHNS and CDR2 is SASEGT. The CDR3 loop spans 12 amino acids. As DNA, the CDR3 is TGTGCCAGCAGTGTACCGGCCTACGAGCAGTACTTC. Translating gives CASSVPAYEQYF.

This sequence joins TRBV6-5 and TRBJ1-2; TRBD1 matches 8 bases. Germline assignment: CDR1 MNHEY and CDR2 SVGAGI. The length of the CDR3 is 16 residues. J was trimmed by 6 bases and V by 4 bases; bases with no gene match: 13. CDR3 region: CASSLTGTGTFNGYTF. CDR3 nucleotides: TGTGCCAGCAGTTTGACCGGGACAGGAACGTTTAATGGCTACACCTTC.

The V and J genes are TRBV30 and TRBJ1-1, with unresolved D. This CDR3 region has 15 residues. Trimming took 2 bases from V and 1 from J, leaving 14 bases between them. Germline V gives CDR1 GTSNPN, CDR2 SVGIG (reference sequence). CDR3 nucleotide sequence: TGTGCCTGGAGTTCCGGATCCTTTAAGAACACTGAAGCTTTCTTT. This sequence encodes CAWSSGSFKNTEAFF.

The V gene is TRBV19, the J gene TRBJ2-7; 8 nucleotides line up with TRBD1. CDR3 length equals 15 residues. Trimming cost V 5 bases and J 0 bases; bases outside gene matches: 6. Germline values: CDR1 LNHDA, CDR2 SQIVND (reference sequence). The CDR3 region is CASSGDRTSSYEQYF. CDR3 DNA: TGTGCCAGTAGTGGGGACAGGACGAGCTCCTACGAGCAGTACTTC.

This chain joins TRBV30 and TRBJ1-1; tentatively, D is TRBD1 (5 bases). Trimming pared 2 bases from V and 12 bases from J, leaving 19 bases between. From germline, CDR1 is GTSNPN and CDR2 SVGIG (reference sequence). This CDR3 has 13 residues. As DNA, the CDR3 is TGTGCCTGGAGTCCTCGGCCGGGACCCGGAACTTTCTTT. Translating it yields CAWSPRPGPGTFF.

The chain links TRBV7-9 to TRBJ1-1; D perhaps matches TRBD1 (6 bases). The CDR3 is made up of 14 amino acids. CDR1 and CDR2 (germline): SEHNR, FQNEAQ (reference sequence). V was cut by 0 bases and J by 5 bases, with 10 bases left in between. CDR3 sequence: CASSLAGGLTEAFF. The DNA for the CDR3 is TGTGCCAGCAGCTTAGCAGGGGGTCTGACTGAAGCTTTCTTT. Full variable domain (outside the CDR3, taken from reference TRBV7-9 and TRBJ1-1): DTGVSQNPRHKITKRGQNVTFRCDPISEHNRLYWYRQTLGQGPEFLTYFQNEAQLEKSRLLSDRFSAERPKGSFSTLEIQRTEQGDSAMYLCASSLAGGLTEAFFGQGTRLTVV.

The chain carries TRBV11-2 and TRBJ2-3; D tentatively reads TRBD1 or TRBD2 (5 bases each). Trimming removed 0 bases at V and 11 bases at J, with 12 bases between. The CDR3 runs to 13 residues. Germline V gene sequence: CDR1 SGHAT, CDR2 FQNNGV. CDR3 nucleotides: TGTGCCAGCAGCTTAGATCGCCTGAGGGGGCAGTATTTT. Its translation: CASSLDRLRGQYF.

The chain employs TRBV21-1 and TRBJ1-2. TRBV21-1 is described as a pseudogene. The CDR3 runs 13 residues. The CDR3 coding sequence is TGTGCCAGCAGCGGCCGGGACCAAAATGGCTACACCTTC. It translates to CASSGRDQNGYTF.

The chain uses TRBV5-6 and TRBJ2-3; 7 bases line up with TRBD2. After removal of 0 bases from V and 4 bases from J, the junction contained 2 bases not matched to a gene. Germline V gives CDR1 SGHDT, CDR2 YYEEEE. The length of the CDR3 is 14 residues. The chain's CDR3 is CASSLGLAADTQYF. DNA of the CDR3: TGTGCCAGCAGCTTGGGGCTAGCGGCAGATACGCAGTATTTT.